The present TCR beta chain was sequenced within a study of T cell changes during pregnancy in multiple sclerosis. This CDR3 is built from 15 residues. The germline V gene encodes CDR1 MDHEN and CDR2 SYDVKM. V was shortened by 6 bases and J by 6 bases, with 18 bases between the two germline ends. Sequenced by immunoSEQ multiplex PCR; TCRdb stores in-frame clones only, minus some. This table has 15,000 to 20,000 clones, around 96% appearing once. V and J are TRBV28 and TRBJ2-1; maybe TRBD1 (6 bases). This sample comprised peripheral blood, obtained in the third trimester of pregnancy. The sequence was obtained from a female donor with multiple sclerosis, enrolled in a pregnancy study. The DNA for the CDR3 is TGTGCCAGCAGCCCACAACAGGGCCGGGGCAATGAGCAGTTCTTC. Encoded protein: CASSPQQGRGNEQFF.